Detailed here is one T cell receptor (beta chain). Antigen: not known. Sequencing used immunoSEQ multiplex PCR; TCRdb keeps in-frame clones, though not all of them. Of around 120,000 clones in the sample, 67% are singletons; the top ten hold almost 25%. The data stem from a study of shared clonotypes between healthy human individuals. The study, taken as a whole, reports: Larger richness was generally estimated for naive than memory subsets.

The CDR3 has 15 residues. With V trimmed by 1 base and J by 4 bases, 3 bases remained unmatched. Germline CDR1 is SGHRS and CDR2 is YFSETQ. The J gene is TRBJ1-1, the V gene TRBV5-1; 11 positions match TRBD1. Sequenced sample: memory CD8+ T cells sorted from blood. Subset noted: CD45RO+ cells pooled with CCR7-negative TemRA cells. The sequence was obtained from a woman aged 25 to 39 in good health. The CDR3 here is CASSLSGTGGTEAFF. CDR3 DNA: TGCGCCAGCAGCTTGTCAGGGACAGGGGGCACTGAAGCTTTCTTT.